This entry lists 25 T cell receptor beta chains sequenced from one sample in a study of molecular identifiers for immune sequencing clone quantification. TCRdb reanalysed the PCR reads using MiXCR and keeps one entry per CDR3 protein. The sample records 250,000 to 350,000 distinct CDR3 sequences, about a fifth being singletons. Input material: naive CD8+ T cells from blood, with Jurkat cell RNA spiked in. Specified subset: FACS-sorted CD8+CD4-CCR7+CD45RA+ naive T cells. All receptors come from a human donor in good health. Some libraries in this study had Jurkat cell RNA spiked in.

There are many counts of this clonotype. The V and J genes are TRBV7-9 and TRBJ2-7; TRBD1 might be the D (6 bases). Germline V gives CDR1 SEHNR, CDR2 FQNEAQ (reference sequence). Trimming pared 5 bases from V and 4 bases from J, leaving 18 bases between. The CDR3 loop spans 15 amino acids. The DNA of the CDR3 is TGTGCCAGCAGCGGGGACCGGGACACACGATACGAGCAGTACTTC. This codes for CASSGDRDTRYEQYF.

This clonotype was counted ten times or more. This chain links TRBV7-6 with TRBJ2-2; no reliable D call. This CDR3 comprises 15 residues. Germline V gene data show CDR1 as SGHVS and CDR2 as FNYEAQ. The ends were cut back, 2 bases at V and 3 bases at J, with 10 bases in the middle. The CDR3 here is CASSLPRPDTGELFF. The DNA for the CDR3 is TGTGCCAGCAGCTTACCCAGACCAGACACCGGGGAGCTGTTTTTT.

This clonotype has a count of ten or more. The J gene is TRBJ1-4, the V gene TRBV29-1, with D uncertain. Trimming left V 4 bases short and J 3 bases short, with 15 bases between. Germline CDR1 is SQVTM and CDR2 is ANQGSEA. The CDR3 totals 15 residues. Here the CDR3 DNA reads TGCAGCGTTGTCCCGACGGCAGAGCCTAATGAAAAACTGTTTTTT. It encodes CSVVPTAEPNEKLFF.

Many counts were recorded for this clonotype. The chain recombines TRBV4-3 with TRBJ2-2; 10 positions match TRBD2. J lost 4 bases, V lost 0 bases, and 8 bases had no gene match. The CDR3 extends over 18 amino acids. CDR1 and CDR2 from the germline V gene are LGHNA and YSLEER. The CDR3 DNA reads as TGCGCCAGCAGCCAAGATTTAATGCTAGCGGGGGCCACCGGGGAGCTGTTTTTT. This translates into CASSQDLMLAGATGELFF.

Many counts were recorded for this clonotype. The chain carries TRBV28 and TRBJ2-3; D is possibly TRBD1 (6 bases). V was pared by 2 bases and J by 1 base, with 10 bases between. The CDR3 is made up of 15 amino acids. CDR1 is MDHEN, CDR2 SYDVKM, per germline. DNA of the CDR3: TGTGCCAGCAGTTTAACGCCAGGGGGCACAGATACGCAGTATTTT. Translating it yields CASSLTPGGTDTQYF.

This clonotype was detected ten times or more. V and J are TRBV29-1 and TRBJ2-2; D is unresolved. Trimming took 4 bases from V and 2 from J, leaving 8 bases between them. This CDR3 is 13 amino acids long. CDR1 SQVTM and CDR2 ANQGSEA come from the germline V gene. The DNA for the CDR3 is TGCAGCGTTGTTCCCACAAACACCGGGGAGCTGTTTTTT. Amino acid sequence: CSVVPTNTGELFF.

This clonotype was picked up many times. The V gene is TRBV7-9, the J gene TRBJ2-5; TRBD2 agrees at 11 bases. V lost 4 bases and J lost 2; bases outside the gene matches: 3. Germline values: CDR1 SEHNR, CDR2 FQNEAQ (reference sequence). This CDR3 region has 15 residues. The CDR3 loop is CASSSSGGPQETQYF. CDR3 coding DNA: TGTGCCAGCAGCTCTAGCGGGGGGCCTCAAGAGACCCAGTACTTC. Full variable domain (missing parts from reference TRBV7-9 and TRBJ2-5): DTGVSQNPRHKITKRGQNVTFRCDPISEHNRLYWYRQTLGQGPEFLTYFQNEAQLEKSRLLSDRFSAERPKGSFSTLEIQRTEQGDSAMYLCASSSSGGPQETQYFGPGTRLLVL.

This CDR3 is CASSYYPGLYANTGELFF. The DNA of the CDR3 is TGTGCCAGCAGTTACTACCCGGGACTATACGCGAACACCGGGGAGCTGTTTTTT. The V call is TRBV6-2 or TRBV6-3, the J call TRBJ2-2; 7 bases agree with TRBD2. Per the germline V gene, CDR1 is MNHEY and CDR2 is SVGEGT. This CDR3 is 18 amino acids long. The V and J ends lost 1 base and 0 bases, in that order; junction bases with no gene match: 8.

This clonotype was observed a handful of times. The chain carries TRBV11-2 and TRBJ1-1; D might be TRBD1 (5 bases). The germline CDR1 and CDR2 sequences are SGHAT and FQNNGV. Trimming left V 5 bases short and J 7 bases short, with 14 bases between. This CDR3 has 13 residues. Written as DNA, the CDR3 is TGTGCCAGCAGCCCCGGGGCCCGGGATGAAGCTTTCTTT. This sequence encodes CASSPGARDEAFF.

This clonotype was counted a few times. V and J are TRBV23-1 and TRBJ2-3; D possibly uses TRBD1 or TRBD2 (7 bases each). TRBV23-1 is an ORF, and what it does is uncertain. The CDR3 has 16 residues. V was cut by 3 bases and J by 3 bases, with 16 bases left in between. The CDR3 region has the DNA TGCGCCAGCAGTCACCCAGGGGGGGGAGGGACAGATACGCAGTATTTT. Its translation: CASSHPGGGGTDTQYF.

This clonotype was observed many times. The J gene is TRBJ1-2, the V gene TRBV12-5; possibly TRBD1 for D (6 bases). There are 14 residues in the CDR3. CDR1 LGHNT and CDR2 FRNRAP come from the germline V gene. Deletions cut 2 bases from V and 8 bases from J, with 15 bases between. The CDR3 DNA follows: TGTGCTAGTGGTTTGTTAGGGGGGGTCGAGGGCTACACCTTC. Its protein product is CASGLLGGVEGYTF.

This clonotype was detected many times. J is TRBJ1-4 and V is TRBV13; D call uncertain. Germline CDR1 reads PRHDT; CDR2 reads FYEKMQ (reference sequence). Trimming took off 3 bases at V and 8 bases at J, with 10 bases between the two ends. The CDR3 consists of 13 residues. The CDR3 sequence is CASSFGQIEKLFF. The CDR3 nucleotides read TGTGCCAGCAGCTTCGGGCAGATCGAAAAACTGTTTTTT. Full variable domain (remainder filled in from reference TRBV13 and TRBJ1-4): AAGVIQSPRHLIKEKRETATLKCYPIPRHDTVYWYQQGPGQDPQFLISFYEKMQSDKGSIPDRFSAQQFSDYHSELNMSSLELGDSALYFCASSFGQIEKLFFGSGTQLSVL.

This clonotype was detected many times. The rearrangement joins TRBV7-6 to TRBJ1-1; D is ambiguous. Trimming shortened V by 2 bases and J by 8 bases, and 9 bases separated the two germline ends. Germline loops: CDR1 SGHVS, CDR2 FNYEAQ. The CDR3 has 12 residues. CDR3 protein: CASSLLSDEAFF. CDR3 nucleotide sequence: TGTGCCAGCAGCTTATTGTCTGACGAAGCTTTCTTT.

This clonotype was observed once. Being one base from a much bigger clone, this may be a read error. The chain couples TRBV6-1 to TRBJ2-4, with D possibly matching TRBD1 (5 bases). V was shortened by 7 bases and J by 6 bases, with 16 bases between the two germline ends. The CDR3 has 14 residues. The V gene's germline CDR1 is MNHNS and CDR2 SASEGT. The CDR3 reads CASIGAIDRNIQYF. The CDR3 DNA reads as TGTGCCAGCATTGGTGCAATTGACAGAAACATTCAGTACTTC.

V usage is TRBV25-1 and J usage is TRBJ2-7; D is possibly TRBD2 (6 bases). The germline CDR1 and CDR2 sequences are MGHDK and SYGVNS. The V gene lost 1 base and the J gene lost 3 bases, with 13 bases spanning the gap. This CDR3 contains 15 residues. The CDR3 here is CASSESGRGFYEQYF. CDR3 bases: TGTGCCAGCAGTGAATCTGGGCGGGGTTTCTACGAGCAGTACTTC.

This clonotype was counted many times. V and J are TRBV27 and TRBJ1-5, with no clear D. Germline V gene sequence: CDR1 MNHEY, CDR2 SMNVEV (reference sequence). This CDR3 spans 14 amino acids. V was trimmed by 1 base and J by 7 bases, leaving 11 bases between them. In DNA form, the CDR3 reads TGTGCCAGCAGTTTATTCTTCGGTCGACAGCCCCAGCATTTT. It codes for CASSLFFGRQPQHF.

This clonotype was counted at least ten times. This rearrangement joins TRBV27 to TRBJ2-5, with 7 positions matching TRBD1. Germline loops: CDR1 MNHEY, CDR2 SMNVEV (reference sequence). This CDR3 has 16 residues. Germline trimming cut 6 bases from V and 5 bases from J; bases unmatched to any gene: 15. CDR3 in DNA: TGTGCCAGCAGAGCTGACAGGGCCCAACCTAGTGAGACCCAGTACTTC. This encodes CASRADRAQPSETQYF.

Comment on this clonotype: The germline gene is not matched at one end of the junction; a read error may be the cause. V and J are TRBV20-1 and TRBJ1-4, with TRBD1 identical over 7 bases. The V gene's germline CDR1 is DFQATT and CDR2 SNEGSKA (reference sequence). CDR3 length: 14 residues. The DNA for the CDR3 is TGCAGTGCTGAGGGGGCAGCAACTAATGAAGAACTGTTTTTT. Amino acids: CSAEGAATNEELFF.

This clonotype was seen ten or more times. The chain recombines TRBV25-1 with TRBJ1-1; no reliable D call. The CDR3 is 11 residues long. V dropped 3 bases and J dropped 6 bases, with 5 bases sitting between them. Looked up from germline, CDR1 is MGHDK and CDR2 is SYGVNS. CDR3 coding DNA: TGTGCCAGCAGTGATAGCTCTGAAGCTTTCTTT. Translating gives CASSDSSEAFF.

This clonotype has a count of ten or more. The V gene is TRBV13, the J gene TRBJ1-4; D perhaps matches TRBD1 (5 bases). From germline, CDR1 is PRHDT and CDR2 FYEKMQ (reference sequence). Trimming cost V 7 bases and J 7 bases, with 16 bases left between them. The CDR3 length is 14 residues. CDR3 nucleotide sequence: TGTGCCAGCACCCTGGGGCAGGGAAGTGAAAAACTGTTTTTT. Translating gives CASTLGQGSEKLFF.

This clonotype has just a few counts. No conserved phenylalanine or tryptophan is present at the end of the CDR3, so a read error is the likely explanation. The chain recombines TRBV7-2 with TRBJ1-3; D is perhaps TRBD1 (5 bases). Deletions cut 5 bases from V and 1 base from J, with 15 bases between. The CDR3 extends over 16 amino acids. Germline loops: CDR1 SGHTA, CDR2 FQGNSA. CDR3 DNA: TGTGCCAGCAGCGAAAAACGGACACCGTCTGGAAACACCATATATTAT. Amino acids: CASSEKRTPSGNTIYY.

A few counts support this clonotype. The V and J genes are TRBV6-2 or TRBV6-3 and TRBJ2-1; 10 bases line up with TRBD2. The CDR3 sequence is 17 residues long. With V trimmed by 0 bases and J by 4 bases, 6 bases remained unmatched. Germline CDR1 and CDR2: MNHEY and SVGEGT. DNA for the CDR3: TGTGCCAGCAGTTACTCGATAACACTAGCGGGGTACAATGAGCAGTTCTTC. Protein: CASSYSITLAGYNEQFF.

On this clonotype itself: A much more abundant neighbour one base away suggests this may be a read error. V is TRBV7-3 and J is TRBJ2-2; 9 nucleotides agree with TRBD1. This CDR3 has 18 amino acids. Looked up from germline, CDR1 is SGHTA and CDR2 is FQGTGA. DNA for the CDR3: TGTGCCAGCAGCCCTAATCCCTGGGACAGGGCGAACACCGGGGGGCTGTTTTTT. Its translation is CASSPNPWDRANTGGLFF.

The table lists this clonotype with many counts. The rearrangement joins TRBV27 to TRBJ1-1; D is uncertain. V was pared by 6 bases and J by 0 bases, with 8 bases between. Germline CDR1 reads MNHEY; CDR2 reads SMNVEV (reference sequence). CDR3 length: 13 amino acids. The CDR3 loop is CASSYGLNTEAFF. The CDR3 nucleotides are TGTGCCAGCAGCTACGGATTGAACACTGAAGCTTTCTTT.

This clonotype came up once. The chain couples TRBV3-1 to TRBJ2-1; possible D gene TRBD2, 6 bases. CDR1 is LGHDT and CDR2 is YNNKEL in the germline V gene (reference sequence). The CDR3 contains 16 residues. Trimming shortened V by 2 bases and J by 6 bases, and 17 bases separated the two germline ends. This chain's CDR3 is CASSQTPVLAANEQFF. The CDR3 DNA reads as TGTGCCAGCAGCCAAACCCCGGTACTAGCTGCCAATGAGCAGTTCTTC.